The 19 T cell receptor beta chains in this list originate from one sample, sequenced in a study of radiation and T cells in renal cell carcinoma. Indicated time point: blood 4 weeks post-SBRT, at nephrectomy. Treatment indicated: 15 Gy SBRT to primary tumor, nephrectomy 4 weeks later. Clones were read by immunoSEQ multiplex PCR, and TCRdb kept only the in-frame ones, dropping some. The data contain roughly 92,000 clones, around 84% of them singletons. The sample in question was blood, obtained from a patient whose treatment included radiotherapy and nephrectomy. All receptors come from a man aged 55 to 70 with renal cell carcinoma.

The genes are TRBV28 and TRBJ1-2; no clear D. V was trimmed by 5 bases and J by 2 bases, leaving 12 bases between them. Germline-derived CDR1 and CDR2 are MDHEN and SYDVKM. This CDR3 has 14 amino acids. In DNA, the CDR3 is TGTGCCAGCAGTATTACGACGGCGAACTATGGCTACACCTTC. Encoded protein: CASSITTANYGYTF.

This clone was recorded a few times. The rearrangement joins TRBV7-8 to TRBJ2-6, with unresolved D. CDR1 SGHVS and CDR2 FQNEAQ come from the germline V gene. V was clipped by 0 bases and J by 4 bases, with 7 bases between them. This CDR3 contains 15 residues. The CDR3 nucleotides are TGTGCCAGCAGCTTAGCGGGGTCCGGGGCCAACGTCCTGACTTTC. It translates to CASSLAGSGANVLTF.

This chain uses TRBV2 with TRBJ2-5; 12 bases line up with TRBD2. Germline V gives CDR1 SNHLY, CDR2 FYNNEI. J lost 2 bases, V lost 1 base, and 2 bases had no gene match. The CDR3 is 16 amino acids. The CDR3 protein is CASSEVLAGGQETQYF. The CDR3 coding sequence is TGTGCCAGCAGTGAAGTTCTAGCGGGAGGGCAAGAGACCCAGTACTTC.

The chain links TRBV14 to TRBJ1-5, with 10 bases fitting TRBD1. This CDR3 has 14 amino acids. With 8 bases clipped from V and 1 base from J, the junction kept 2 bases outside the gene matches. From germline, CDR1 is SGHDN and CDR2 FVKESK. CDR3 in DNA: TGTGCCAGCCCGGGACAGGGGAGCAATCAGCCCCAGCATTTT. This encodes CASPGQGSNQPQHF.

V is TRBV6-5 and J is TRBJ1-1; possibly TRBD1 for D (6 bases). Per germline, CDR1 MNHEY and CDR2 SVGAGI. The CDR3 runs to 15 residues. V lost 4 bases and J 0 bases, leaving 12 bases between the germline ends. DNA of the CDR3: TGTGCCAGCAGTTTGGGAACAGGGATGAACACTGAAGCTTTCTTT. It is translated as CASSLGTGMNTEAFF.

The CDR3, as DNA: TGTGCCAGCAGCTTAGGGACTAGGGAGTGGGAGACCCAGTACTTC. Translated, it gives CASSLGTREWETQYF. The chain carries TRBV11-2 and TRBJ2-5, with 7 bases lining up with TRBD2. V was clipped by 1 base and J by 5 bases; unmatched bases: 7. The CDR3 is made up of 15 amino acids. Germline lookup yields CDR1 SGHAT and CDR2 FQNNGV.

This chain joins TRBV11-2 and TRBJ2-2; 11 bases match TRBD2. CDR1 is SGHAT and CDR2 is FQNNGV in the germline V gene. The CDR3 totals 18 residues. Trimming removed 4 bases from V and 6 bases from J; junction bases left unmatched: 13. CDR3 amino acids: CASSSRGTSGAGPGELFF. As DNA, the CDR3 is TGTGCCAGCAGCTCGAGAGGGACTAGCGGAGCAGGCCCCGGGGAGCTGTTTTTT.

The V and J genes are TRBV29-1 and TRBJ2-1; possibly TRBD1 for D (5 bases). The CDR3 has 12 amino acids. Germline V gene sequence: CDR1 SQVTM, CDR2 ANQGSEA. The ends were cut back, 4 bases at V and 4 bases at J, with 8 bases in the middle. CDR3 DNA sequence: TGCAGCGTTGTGCAGGGATACAATGAGCAGTTCTTC. Amino acid sequence: CSVVQGYNEQFF.

This clone turned up a few times. The chain recombines TRBV6-1 with TRBJ1-3; D remains ambiguous. V was clipped by 8 bases and J by 0 bases, with 11 bases between them. The CDR3 covers 14 residues. Per the germline V gene, CDR1 is MNHNS and CDR2 is SASEGT. The CDR3 sequence: CASAFQFSGNTIYF. The DNA for the CDR3 is TGTGCCAGCGCCTTCCAGTTCTCTGGAAACACCATATATTTT.

J is TRBJ1-3 and V is TRBV19; D perhaps matches TRBD1 (5 bases). The CDR3 has 17 amino acids. The germline CDR1 and CDR2 sequences are LNHDA and SQIVND (reference sequence). V was cut by 7 bases and J by 2 bases, with 21 bases left in between. The CDR3 DNA is TGTGCCAGTACTTGGGACTCAGCAAGTTTAGCTGGAAACACCATATATTTT. Translated, it gives CASTWDSASLAGNTIYF.

The rearrangement links TRBV15 to TRBJ1-3; D is unclear. The CDR3 runs 13 residues. With 4 bases removed from V and 0 bases from J, the gap between germline ends came to 4 bases. Germline values: CDR1 LNHNV, CDR2 YYDKDF (reference sequence). CDR3 DNA: TGTGCCACCAGCAACGACTCTGGAAACACCATATATTTT. Translated: CATSNDSGNTIYF.

The chain uses TRBV5-1 and TRBJ2-1; 13 nucleotides line up with TRBD2. V lost 4 bases and J lost 6; bases outside the gene matches: 4. The CDR3 has 15 residues. CDR1 and CDR2 (germline): SGHRS, YFSETQ. The CDR3 loop is CASSDGTSGTNEQFF. The CDR3 bases are TGCGCCAGCAGCGACGGGACTAGCGGGACCAATGAGCAGTTCTTC.

This clone was recorded a few times. V is TRBV5-5 and J is TRBJ1-2, with TRBD1 identical over 11 bases. J was trimmed by 5 bases and V by 4 bases; bases with no gene match: 7. This CDR3 is built from 15 residues. Germline V CDR1 and CDR2: SGHKS, YYEKEE (reference sequence). For the CDR3, the DNA is TGTGCCAGCAGCCGCGGACAGGGGGCGCAATATGGCTACACCTTC. It encodes CASSRGQGAQYGYTF.

The rearrangement uses TRBV19 and TRBJ1-2; D possibly corresponds to TRBD1 (5 bases). V was pared by 7 bases and J by 9 bases, with 18 bases between. This CDR3 is 13 amino acids long. From germline, CDR1 is LNHDA and CDR2 SQIVND (reference sequence). In DNA form, the CDR3 reads TGTGCCAGTAACCGGGAGGGGCTGGGGAGCTACACCTTC. The encoded protein is CASNREGLGSYTF.

The V call is TRBV5-6, the J call TRBJ1-5; D is ambiguous. Germline CDR1 reads SGHDT; CDR2 reads YYEEEE. Deletions cut 0 bases from V and 5 bases from J, with 9 bases between. This CDR3 has 14 residues. As DNA, the CDR3 is TGTGCCAGCAGCTTGGGGGCACCGTATCAGCCCCAGCATTTT. It yields the protein CASSLGAPYQPQHF.

The CDR3 protein is CASSNWRTGRYNEQFF. The CDR3 DNA is TGTGCCAGTAGTAACTGGAGGACAGGGCGCTACAATGAGCAGTTCTTC. The chain carries TRBV19 and TRBJ2-1; 8 nucleotides agree with TRBD1. Looked up from germline, CDR1 is LNHDA and CDR2 is SQIVND (reference sequence). The CDR3 contains 16 residues. Trimming took 4 bases from V and 3 from J; bases not matched to a gene: 8.

V gene TRBV5-6 combines with J gene TRBJ2-7; possibly TRBD1 for D (6 bases). CDR1 is SGHDT, CDR2 YYEEEE, per germline. There are 15 residues in the CDR3. V gave up 5 bases and J gave up 3 bases, with 18 bases separating them. CDR3 residues: CASSGPGAGLYEQYF. CDR3 nucleotides: TGTGCCAGCAGTGGGCCAGGGGCAGGACTCTACGAGCAGTACTTC. The complete variable domain, with remaining parts taken from reference TRBV5-6 and TRBJ2-7, reads DAGVTQSPTHLIKTRGQQVTLRCSPKSGHDTVSWYQQALGQGPQFIFQYYEEEERQRGNFPDRFSGHQFPNYSSELNVNALLLGDSALYLCASSGPGAGLYEQYFGPGTRLTVT.

The V gene is TRBV5-1, the J gene TRBJ2-5; 8 bases agree with TRBD2. Unmatched junction bases numbered 8, after V lost 0 bases and J lost 4 bases. The germline gives CDR1 SGHRS, CDR2 YFSETQ. The length of the CDR3 is 16 residues. CDR3 in DNA: TGCGCCAGCAGCTTGGAGGTTAGCGGGACGGGAGAGACCCAGTACTTC. Translating it yields CASSLEVSGTGETQYF.

The chain joins TRBV2 to TRBJ1-5; 10 bases are a match to TRBD1. The CDR3 runs 16 residues. V gave up 6 bases and J gave up 0 bases; unmatched junction bases: 5. Germline assignment: CDR1 SNHLY and CDR2 FYNNEI. CDR3 residues: CASSPGQGYSNQPQHF. The CDR3 DNA follows: TGTGCCAGCAGCCCGGGACAGGGGTATAGCAATCAGCCCCAGCATTTT.